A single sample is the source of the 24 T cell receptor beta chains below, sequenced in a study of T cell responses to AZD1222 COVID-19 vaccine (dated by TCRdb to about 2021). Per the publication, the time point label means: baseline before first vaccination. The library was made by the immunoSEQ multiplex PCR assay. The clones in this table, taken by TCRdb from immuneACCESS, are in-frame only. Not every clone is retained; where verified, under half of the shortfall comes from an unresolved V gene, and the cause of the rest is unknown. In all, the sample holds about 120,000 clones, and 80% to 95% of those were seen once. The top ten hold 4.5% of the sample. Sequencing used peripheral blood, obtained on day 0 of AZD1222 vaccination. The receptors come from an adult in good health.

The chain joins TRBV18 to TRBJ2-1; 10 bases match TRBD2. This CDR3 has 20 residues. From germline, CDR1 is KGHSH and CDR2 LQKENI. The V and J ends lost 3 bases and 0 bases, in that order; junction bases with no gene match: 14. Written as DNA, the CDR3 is TGTGCCAGCTCACCTACTCGGAGGCTAGCGGGGGATAGCTCCTACAATGAGCAGTTCTTC. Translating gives CASSPTRRLAGDSSYNEQFF.

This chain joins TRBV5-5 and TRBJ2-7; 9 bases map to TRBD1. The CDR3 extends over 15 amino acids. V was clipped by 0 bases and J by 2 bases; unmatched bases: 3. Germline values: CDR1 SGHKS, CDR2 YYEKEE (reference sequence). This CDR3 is CASSLAQGAAYEQYF. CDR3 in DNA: TGTGCCAGCAGCTTGGCACAGGGGGCGGCCTACGAGCAGTACTTC.

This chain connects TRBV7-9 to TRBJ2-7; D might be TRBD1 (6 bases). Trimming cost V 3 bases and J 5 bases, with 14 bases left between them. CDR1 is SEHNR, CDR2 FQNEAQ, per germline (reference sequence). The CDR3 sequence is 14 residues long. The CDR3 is CASSFVAQGNEQYF. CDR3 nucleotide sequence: TGTGCCAGCAGCTTCGTTGCACAGGGCAACGAGCAGTACTTC.

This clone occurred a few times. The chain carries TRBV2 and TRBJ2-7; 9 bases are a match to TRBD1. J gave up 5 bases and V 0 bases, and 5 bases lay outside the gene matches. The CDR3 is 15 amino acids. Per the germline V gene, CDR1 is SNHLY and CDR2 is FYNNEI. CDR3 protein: CASSEAGTGIHEQYF. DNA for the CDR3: TGTGCCAGCAGTGAAGCGGGGACAGGGATCCACGAGCAGTACTTC. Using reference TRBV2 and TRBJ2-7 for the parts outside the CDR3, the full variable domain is EPEVTQTPSHQVTQMGQEVILRCVPISNHLYFYWYRQILGQKVEFLVSFYNNEISEKSEIFDDQFSVERPDGSNFTLKIRSTKLEDSAMYFCASSEAGTGIHEQYFGPGTRLTVT.

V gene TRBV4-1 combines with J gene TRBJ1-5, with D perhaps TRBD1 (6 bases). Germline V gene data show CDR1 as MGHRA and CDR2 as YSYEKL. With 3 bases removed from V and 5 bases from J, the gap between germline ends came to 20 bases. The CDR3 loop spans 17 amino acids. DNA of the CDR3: TGCGCCAGCAGCCACCCCCCGGGGGGGGCCCTAGATCAGCCCCAGCATTTT. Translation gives CASSHPPGGALDQPQHF.

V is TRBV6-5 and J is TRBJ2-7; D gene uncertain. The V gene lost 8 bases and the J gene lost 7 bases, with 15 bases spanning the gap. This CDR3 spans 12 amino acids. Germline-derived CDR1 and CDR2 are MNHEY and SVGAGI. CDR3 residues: CASSRTGLEQYF. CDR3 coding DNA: TGTGCCAGCTCCAGGACCGGGCTAGAGCAGTACTTC.

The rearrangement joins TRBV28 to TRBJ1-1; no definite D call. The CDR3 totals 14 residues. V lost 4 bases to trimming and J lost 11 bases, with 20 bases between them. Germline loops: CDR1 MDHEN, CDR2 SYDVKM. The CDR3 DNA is TGTGCCAGCAGTTCCGGACCCCGTAGGGTCGGGGCTTTCTTT. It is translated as CASSSGPRRVGAFF.

CDR3 region: CSVVSGNTIYF. CDR3 DNA: TGCAGCGTCGTCTCTGGAAACACCATATATTTT. This chain connects TRBV29-1 to TRBJ1-3; D ambiguous. Trimming stripped 6 bases from V and 0 bases from J, with 3 bases between. The CDR3 is 11 residues long. Germline CDR1 and CDR2: SQVTM and ANQGSEA.

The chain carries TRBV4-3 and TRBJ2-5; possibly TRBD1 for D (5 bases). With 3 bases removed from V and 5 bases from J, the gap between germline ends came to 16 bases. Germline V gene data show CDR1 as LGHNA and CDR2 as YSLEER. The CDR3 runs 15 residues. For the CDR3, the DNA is TGCGCCAGCAGCCAGACCGCCTCTAAGGGGGAGACCCAGTACTTC. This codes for CASSQTASKGETQYF.

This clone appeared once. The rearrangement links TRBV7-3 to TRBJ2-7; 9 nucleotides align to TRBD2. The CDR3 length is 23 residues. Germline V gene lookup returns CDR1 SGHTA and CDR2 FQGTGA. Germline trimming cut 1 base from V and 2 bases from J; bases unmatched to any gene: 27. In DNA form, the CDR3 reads TGTGCCAGCAGCTTAAGGGAGGCTCGGGGGCGGGTAGCGGGGGCGCAACCGACCTACGAGCAGTACTTC. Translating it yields CASSLREARGRVAGAQPTYEQYF.

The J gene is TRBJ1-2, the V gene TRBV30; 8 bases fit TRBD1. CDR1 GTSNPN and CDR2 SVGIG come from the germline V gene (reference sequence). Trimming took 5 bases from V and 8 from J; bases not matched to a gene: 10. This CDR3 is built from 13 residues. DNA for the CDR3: TGTGCCTGGGGATCAGGGGGACAGGCCGGCTACACCTTC. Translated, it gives CAWGSGGQAGYTF. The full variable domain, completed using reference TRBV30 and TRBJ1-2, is SQTIHQWPATLVQPVGSPLSLECTVEGTSNPNLYWYRQAAGRGLQLLFYSVGIGQISSEVPQNLSASRPQDRQFILSSKKLLLSDSGFYLCAWGSGGQAGYTFGSGTRLTVV.

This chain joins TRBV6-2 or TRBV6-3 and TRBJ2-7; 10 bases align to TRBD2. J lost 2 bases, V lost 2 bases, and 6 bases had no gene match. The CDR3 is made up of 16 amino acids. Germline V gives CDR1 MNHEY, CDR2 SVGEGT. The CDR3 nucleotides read TGTGCCAGCAGTTACGCCAGCGGGGGGGACCCCTACGAGCAGTACTTC. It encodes CASSYASGGDPYEQYF.

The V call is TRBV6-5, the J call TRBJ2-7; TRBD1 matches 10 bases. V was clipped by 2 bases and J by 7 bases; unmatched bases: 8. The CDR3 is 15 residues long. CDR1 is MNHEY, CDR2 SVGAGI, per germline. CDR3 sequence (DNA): TGTGCCAGCAGTTACCGGGACAGGGGAGGATGGGAGCAGTACTTC. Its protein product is CASSYRDRGGWEQYF.

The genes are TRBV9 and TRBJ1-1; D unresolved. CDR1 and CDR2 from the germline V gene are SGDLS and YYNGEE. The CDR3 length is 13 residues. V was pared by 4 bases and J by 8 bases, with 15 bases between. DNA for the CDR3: TGTGCCAGCAGCTCTTCGACGGAGGTGGAAGCTTTCTTT. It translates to CASSSSTEVEAFF.

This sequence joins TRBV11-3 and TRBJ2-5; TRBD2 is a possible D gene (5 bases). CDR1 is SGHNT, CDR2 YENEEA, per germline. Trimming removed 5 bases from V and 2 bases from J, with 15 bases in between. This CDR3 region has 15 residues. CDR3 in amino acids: CASSASSLGQETQYF. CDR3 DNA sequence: TGTGCCAGCAGCGCGTCTAGCTTGGGGCAAGAGACCCAGTACTTC.

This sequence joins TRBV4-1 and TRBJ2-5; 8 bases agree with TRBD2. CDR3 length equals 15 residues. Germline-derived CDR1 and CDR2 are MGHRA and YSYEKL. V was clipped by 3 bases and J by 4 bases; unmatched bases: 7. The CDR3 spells CASSHAGGGVETQYF. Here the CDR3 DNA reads TGCGCCAGCAGCCACGCGGGGGGCGGTGTAGAGACCCAGTACTTC.

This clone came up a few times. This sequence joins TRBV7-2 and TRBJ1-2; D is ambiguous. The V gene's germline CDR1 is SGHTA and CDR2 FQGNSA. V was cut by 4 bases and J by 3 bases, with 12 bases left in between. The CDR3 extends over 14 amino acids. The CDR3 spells CASSSPNEHYGYTF. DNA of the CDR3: TGTGCCAGCAGCTCGCCTAATGAGCACTATGGCTACACCTTC.

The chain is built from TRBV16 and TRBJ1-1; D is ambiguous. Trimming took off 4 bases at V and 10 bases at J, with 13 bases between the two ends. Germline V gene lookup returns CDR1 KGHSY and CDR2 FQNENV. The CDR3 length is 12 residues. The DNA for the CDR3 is TGTGCCAGCAGCCCCGGCTCTTTGGTAGCTTTCTTT. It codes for CASSPGSLVAFF.

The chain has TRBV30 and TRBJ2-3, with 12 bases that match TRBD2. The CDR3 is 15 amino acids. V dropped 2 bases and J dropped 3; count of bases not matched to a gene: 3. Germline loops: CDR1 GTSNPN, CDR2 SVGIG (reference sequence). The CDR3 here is CAWSPGLAGTDTQYF. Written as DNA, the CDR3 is TGTGCCTGGAGTCCCGGACTAGCGGGGACAGATACGCAGTATTTT.

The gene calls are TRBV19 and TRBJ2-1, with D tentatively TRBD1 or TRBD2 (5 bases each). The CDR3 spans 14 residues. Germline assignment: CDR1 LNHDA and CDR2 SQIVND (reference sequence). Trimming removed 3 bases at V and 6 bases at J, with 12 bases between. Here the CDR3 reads CASSIQGTGNEQFF. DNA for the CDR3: TGTGCCAGTAGTATCCAAGGGACGGGCAATGAGCAGTTCTTC.

CDR3 DNA sequence: TGTGCCAGCAGCTTACGACAGGGAAAGGGCACTGAAGCTTTCTTT. It codes for CASSLRQGKGTEAFF. This rearrangement joins TRBV7-2 to TRBJ1-1; 7 nucleotides align to TRBD1. Germline CDR1 is SGHTA and CDR2 is FQGNSA. Trimming removed 2 bases from V and 4 bases from J; junction bases left unmatched: 7. The CDR3 is 15 amino acids.

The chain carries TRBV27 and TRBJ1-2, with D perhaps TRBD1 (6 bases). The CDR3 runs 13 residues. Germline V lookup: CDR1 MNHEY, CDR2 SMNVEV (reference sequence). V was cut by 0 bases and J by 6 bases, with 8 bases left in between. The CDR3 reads CASSLSAGDGYTF. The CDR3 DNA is TGTGCCAGCAGTTTATCGGCAGGGGATGGCTACACCTTC.

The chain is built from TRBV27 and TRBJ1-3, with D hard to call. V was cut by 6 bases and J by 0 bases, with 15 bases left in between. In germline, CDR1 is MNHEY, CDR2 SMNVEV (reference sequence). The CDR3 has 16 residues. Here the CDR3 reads CASSSLRLGSGNTIYF. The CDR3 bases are TGTGCCAGCAGCTCGTTGCGCCTTGGCTCTGGAAACACCATATATTTT.

DNA for the CDR3: TGTGCCAGCATCCAGGGGACTGGCGGCTATGGCTACACCTTC. Its translation is CASIQGTGGYGYTF. V and J are TRBV2 and TRBJ1-2, with D possibly TRBD1 on 6 matching bases. In germline, CDR1 is SNHLY, CDR2 FYNNEI. V lost 7 bases and J 4 bases, leaving 16 bases between the germline ends. This CDR3 has 14 residues. Full variable domain (remainder filled in from reference TRBV2 and TRBJ1-2): EPEVTQTPSHQVTQMGQEVILRCVPISNHLYFYWYRQILGQKVEFLVSFYNNEISEKSEIFDDQFSVERPDGSNFTLKIRSTKLEDSAMYFCASIQGTGGYGYTFGSGTRLTVV.